The T cell receptor (beta chain) under discussion was sequenced for a study of CD8 T cells in ankylosing spondylitis. Study conclusions and caveats: Earlier studies detected some motif variants in reactive arthritis synovial fluid and blood. Disease-linked clones were reportedly significantly enriched in matched ankylosing spondylitis synovial fluid. Characteristic, it appeared, of ankylosing spondylitis blood was a TCR beta motif of eight or nine highly homologous variants.

Of note for this clonotype: Antigen unknown.

Scientists made TCR beta libraries using quantitative 5'-RACE with molecular barcodes. TCRdb redid the calling of the 5' RACE reads with MiXCR, one entry per CDR3 protein. The sample has 210,000 or so distinct CDR3 sequences; 20% to 30% are singletons. The length of the CDR3 is 15 residues. Germline CDR1 and CDR2: ENHRY and SYGVKD. V lost 3 bases, J lost 7 bases, and 13 bases lay in between. This receptor was obtained from a male donor with ankylosing spondylitis or in good health (not recorded which). This sequence joins TRBV10-3 and TRBJ1-6; TRBD1 might be the D (6 bases). Sequences were obtained from blood, either unsorted or a sorted T cell fraction (not recorded which). CDR3 coding DNA: TGTGCCATCAGTGAATCCGGGACAACGAATTCACCCCTCCACTTT. It translates to CAISESGTTNSPLHF.